Below, 21 T cell receptor beta chains from the same sample are listed, as sequenced in a study of T cell changes during pregnancy in multiple sclerosis. Produced via immunoSEQ multiplex PCR; TCRdb's table is partial and in-frame only. The table includes about 110,000 clones, about 89% detected once. The sample here was peripheral blood, taken before pregnancy. The source is a female donor with multiple sclerosis, enrolled in a pregnancy study.

This chain connects TRBV9 to TRBJ2-5; TRBD2 matches 14 bases. After removal of 0 bases from V and 4 bases from J, the junction contained 5 bases not matched to a gene. The CDR3 is 17 residues long. Germline V lookup: CDR1 SGDLS, CDR2 YYNGEE. CDR3 DNA sequence: TGTGCCAGCAGCGTAGTCGGGGGGACTAGCGGGAGAGAGACCCAGTACTTC. Translated, it gives CASSVVGGTSGRETQYF.

For this clone: Germline and junction disagree at one end, which may indicate a read error. The chain couples TRBV11-3 to TRBJ2-1; TRBD2 matches 10 bases. The CDR3 is made up of 16 amino acids. Germline V lookup: CDR1 SGHNT, CDR2 YENEEA. The CDR3 protein is CVSSLGVSGGQGEQFF. CDR3 nucleotides: TGTGTCAGCAGCTTAGGGGTTAGCGGGGGGCAGGGGGAGCAGTTCTTC.

CDR3 sequence (DNA): TGTGCCAGCAGCACCTCGGCCCCTGGGGGGCAAGAGACCCAGTACTTC. Translation gives CASSTSAPGGQETQYF. The chain is built from TRBV11-3 and TRBJ2-5; D perhaps matches TRBD2 (6 bases). In germline, CDR1 is SGHNT, CDR2 YENEEA. The CDR3 contains 16 residues. V was cut by 5 bases and J by 2 bases, with 18 bases left in between.

This sequence joins TRBV7-3 and TRBJ2-3; D is unresolved. The germline V gene has CDR1 SGHTA and CDR2 FQGTGA. The length of the CDR3 is 13 residues. The V end was cut by 2 bases, the J end by 1 base, with 4 bases between. The CDR3 coding sequence is TGTGCCAGCAGCTTACAGGGCACAGATACGCAGTATTTT. It yields the protein CASSLQGTDTQYF.

The J gene is TRBJ2-1, the V gene TRBV28; TRBD2 agrees at 8 bases. From germline, CDR1 is MDHEN and CDR2 SYDVKM. Trimming took 10 bases from V and 1 from J; bases not matched to a gene: 6. The CDR3 has 14 residues. CDR3 sequence reads: CATLAAHSYNEQFF. The CDR3 nucleotides read TGTGCCACACTAGCGGCACATTCCTACAATGAGCAGTTCTTC.

This clone was observed a single time. This chain uses TRBV9 with TRBJ2-1; TRBD1 matches 9 bases. The CDR3 is 14 residues long. Germline values: CDR1 SGDLS, CDR2 YYNGEE. The ends lost 0 bases at V and 7 bases at J; junction bases unmatched: 2. CDR3: CASSVATGGNEQFF. CDR3 DNA: TGTGCCAGCAGCGTAGCGACAGGGGGGAATGAGCAGTTCTTC.

The chain joins TRBV11-2 to TRBJ2-1, with 8 bases identical to TRBD2. CDR1 SGHAT and CDR2 FQNNGV come from the germline V gene. J lost 5 bases, V lost 5 bases, and 8 bases had no gene match. This CDR3 region has 15 residues. The CDR3 here is CASSPMAGGNNEQFF. CDR3 nucleotides: TGTGCCAGCAGCCCAATGGCGGGGGGCAACAATGAGCAGTTCTTC.

CDR3 bases: TGTGCCAGCAGTCGACAGGGCCTCTATGGCTACACCTTC. Protein: CASSRQGLYGYTF. The rearrangement joins TRBV5-4 to TRBJ1-2; 7 positions match TRBD1. CDR3 length equals 13 residues. V lost 5 bases, J lost 4 bases, and 5 bases stayed unmatched. Germline lookup yields CDR1 SGHNT and CDR2 YYREEE (reference sequence).

The chain couples TRBV7-9 to TRBJ1-5; 7 bases are shared with TRBD1. The CDR3 loop spans 15 amino acids. Per the germline V gene, CDR1 is SEHNR and CDR2 is FQNEAQ (reference sequence). V shed 5 bases, J shed 4 bases, and the junction held 8 bases outside the gene matches. CDR3: CASSLRDSSNQPQHF. In DNA, the CDR3 is TGTGCCAGCAGCCTAAGGGACAGTTCGAATCAGCCCCAGCATTTT.

V is TRBV5-6 and J is TRBJ1-3, with D uncertain. This CDR3 region has 16 residues. Germline V gene lookup returns CDR1 SGHDT and CDR2 YYEEEE. The V and J ends lost 0 bases and 0 bases respectively, with 10 bases between them. CDR3 region: CASSLGAQLSGNTIYF. CDR3 DNA: TGTGCCAGCAGCTTGGGGGCCCAGCTCTCTGGAAACACCATATATTTT.

The chain joins TRBV28 to TRBJ1-4; 9 positions agree with TRBD1. Germline-derived CDR1 and CDR2 are MDHEN and SYDVKM. V lost 5 bases and J lost 8; bases outside the gene matches: 6. This CDR3 has 14 residues. CDR3 protein: CASSPWTGVEKLFF. CDR3 coding DNA: TGTGCCAGCAGTCCCTGGACAGGGGTGGAAAAACTGTTTTTT.

The V gene is TRBV14, the J gene TRBJ1-2, with TRBD1 matching 9 bases. CDR3 length: 15 residues. From germline, CDR1 is SGHDN and CDR2 FVKESK. The J segment lost 5 bases and the V segment lost 3 bases, leaving 7 bases of the junction unmatched. CDR3 protein: CASSQLDRGRYGYTF. CDR3 DNA: TGTGCCAGCAGCCAGCTAGACAGGGGGAGATATGGCTACACCTTC.

This clone occurred once. This chain links TRBV2 with TRBJ2-5; D remains ambiguous. Deletions cut 2 bases from V and 2 bases from J, with 6 bases between. Germline CDR1 and CDR2: SNHLY and FYNNEI. The CDR3 has 13 residues. CDR3 sequence (DNA): TGTGCCAGCAGTGAAACACAGCAAGAGACCCAGTACTTC. Translation: CASSETQQETQYF.

The V gene is TRBV9, the J gene TRBJ2-5; 7 bases line up with TRBD2. Germline trimming cut 0 bases from V and 11 bases from J; bases unmatched to any gene: 10. CDR3 length: 14 residues. Looked up from germline, CDR1 is SGDLS and CDR2 is YYNGEE. The DNA for the CDR3 is TGTGCCAGCAGCGTAGACGGGACTACCCTAGAGCAGTACTTC. It yields the protein CASSVDGTTLEQYF.

This rearrangement joins TRBV4-1 to TRBJ1-3; the D gene is possibly TRBD1 (6 bases). CDR3 length: 15 residues. Trimming removed 2 bases at V and 4 bases at J, with 12 bases between. Germline-derived CDR1 and CDR2 are MGHRA and YSYEKL. CDR3 residues: CASSQSPGTGNTIYF. Written as DNA, the CDR3 is TGCGCCAGCAGCCAAAGTCCCGGGACAGGAAACACCATATATTTT.

The chain uses TRBV6-5 and TRBJ2-7, with 8 bases fitting TRBD1. V lost 0 bases, J lost 2 bases, and 6 bases stayed unmatched. This CDR3 region has 16 residues. The germline V gene has CDR1 MNHEY and CDR2 SVGAGI. CDR3 nucleotide sequence: TGTGCCAGCAGTTACTCCCCCAGGGGGCCCCCCTACGAGCAGTACTTC. As protein: CASSYSPRGPPYEQYF.

The J gene is TRBJ2-3, the V gene TRBV12-5; TRBD2 might be the D (6 bases). The CDR3 covers 15 residues. Looked up from germline, CDR1 is LGHNT and CDR2 is FRNRAP. The V and J ends lost 2 bases and 3 bases respectively, with 12 bases between them. CDR3 DNA: TGTGCTAGTGGTTTGCCGGGGGATCGGACAGATACGCAGTATTTT. It translates to CASGLPGDRTDTQYF.

The CDR3 region is CASTGQPFSMNTEAFF. CDR3 DNA: TGTGCCAGCACCGGACAACCCTTCTCAATGAACACTGAAGCTTTCTTT. The chain uses TRBV28 and TRBJ1-1, with D tentatively TRBD1 (5 bases). This CDR3 has 16 amino acids. Germline V CDR1 and CDR2: MDHEN, SYDVKM. Between the trimmed V and J ends, which lost 7 bases and 0 bases, there was a span of 18 bases.

This sequence joins TRBV6-6 and TRBJ2-1, with D unclear. Germline loops: CDR1 MNHNY, CDR2 SVGAGI (reference sequence). The V end was cut by 6 bases, the J end by 3 bases, with 9 bases between. This CDR3 is 13 amino acids long. CDR3 bases: TGTGCCAGCAGCCCTAGGAGCTACAATGAGCAGTTCTTC. Translation gives CASSPRSYNEQFF.

This chain joins TRBV11-1 and TRBJ2-3, with 8 nucleotides matching TRBD2. Germline V lookup: CDR1 SGHAT, CDR2 FQDESV (reference sequence). The CDR3 is made up of 16 amino acids. V lost 6 bases, J lost 5 bases, and 13 bases stayed unmatched. Here the CDR3 reads CASRPYSGGAQDTQYF. The DNA for the CDR3 is TGTGCCAGCAGGCCCTATTCCGGGGGGGCCCAAGATACGCAGTATTTT.

This chain uses TRBV21-1 with TRBJ2-5; the DNA was not used to check the table's D call, TRBD2. TRBV21-1 is deemed a pseudogene. The CDR3 spans 10 residues. The CDR3 sequence is CASPEETQYF. DNA for the CDR3: TGTGCCAGCCCCGAAGAGACCCAGTACTTC.